The next 2 T cell receptor beta chains were all read from a single sample in a study of cytomegalovirus exposure and HLA in healthy donors. PCR amplification relied on 60 Vbeta primers (plus 13 Jbeta primers). The repertoire was sequenced with immunoSEQ multiplex PCR; TCRdb's copy has only in-frame clones and lacks some. The sample lists more than 95,000 clones, around three quarters occurring once. The sample taken for sequencing was PBMCs. The receptors originated from a woman aged 60-75 years in good health and CMV-seropositive.

V is TRBV30 and J is TRBJ2-3; D uncertain. Germline CDR1 is GTSNPN and CDR2 is SVGIG (reference sequence). V lost 4 bases to trimming and J lost 5 bases, with 10 bases between them. This CDR3 region has 12 residues. The CDR3 nucleotides read TGTGCCTGGAACTCCCGCGGAGATACGCAGTATTTT. Translated, it gives CAWNSRGDTQYF. The whole variable domain, remainder taken from reference TRBV30 and TRBJ2-3, is SQTIHQWPATLVQPVGSPLSLECTVEGTSNPNLYWYRQAAGRGLQLLFYSVGIGQISSEVPQNLSASRPQDRQFILSSKKLLLSDSGFYLCAWNSRGDTQYFGPGTRLTVL.

The genes are TRBV4-1 and TRBJ1-3; 7 positions match TRBD1. CDR1 and CDR2 (germline): MGHRA, YSYEKL. CDR3 length: 18 amino acids. J was trimmed by 3 bases and V by 0 bases; bases with no gene match: 11. The CDR3 is CASSQDLSDRDGGNTIYF. The CDR3 DNA follows: TGCGCCAGCAGCCAAGATCTTAGCGACAGGGATGGTGGAAACACCATATATTTT.